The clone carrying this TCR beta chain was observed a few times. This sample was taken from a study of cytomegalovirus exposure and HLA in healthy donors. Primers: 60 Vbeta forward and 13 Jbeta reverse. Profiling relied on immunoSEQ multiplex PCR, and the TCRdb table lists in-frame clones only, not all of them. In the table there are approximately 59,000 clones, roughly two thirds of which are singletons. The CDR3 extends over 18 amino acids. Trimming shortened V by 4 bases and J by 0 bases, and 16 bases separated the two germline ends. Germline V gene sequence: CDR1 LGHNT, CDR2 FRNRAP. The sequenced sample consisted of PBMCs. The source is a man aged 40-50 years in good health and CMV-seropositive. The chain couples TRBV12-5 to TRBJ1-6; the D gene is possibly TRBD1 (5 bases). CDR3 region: CASGSSGHYDSYNSPLHF. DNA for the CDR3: TGTGCTAGTGGTTCCTCAGGACACTACGACTCCTATAATTCACCCCTCCACTTT.